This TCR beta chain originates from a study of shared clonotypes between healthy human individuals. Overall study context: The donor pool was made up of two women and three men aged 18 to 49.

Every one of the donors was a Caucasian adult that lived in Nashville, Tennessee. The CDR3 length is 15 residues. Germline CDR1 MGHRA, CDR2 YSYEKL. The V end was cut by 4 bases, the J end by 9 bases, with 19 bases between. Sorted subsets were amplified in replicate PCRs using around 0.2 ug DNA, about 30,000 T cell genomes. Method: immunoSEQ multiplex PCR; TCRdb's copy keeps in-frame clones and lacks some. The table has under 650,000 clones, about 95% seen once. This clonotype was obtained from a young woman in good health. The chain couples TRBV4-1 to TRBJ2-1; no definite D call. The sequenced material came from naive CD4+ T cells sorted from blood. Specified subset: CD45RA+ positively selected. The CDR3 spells CASSPLGARSPEQFF. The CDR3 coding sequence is TGCGCCAGCAGCCCACTGGGCGCCAGGAGCCCTGAGCAGTTCTTC.